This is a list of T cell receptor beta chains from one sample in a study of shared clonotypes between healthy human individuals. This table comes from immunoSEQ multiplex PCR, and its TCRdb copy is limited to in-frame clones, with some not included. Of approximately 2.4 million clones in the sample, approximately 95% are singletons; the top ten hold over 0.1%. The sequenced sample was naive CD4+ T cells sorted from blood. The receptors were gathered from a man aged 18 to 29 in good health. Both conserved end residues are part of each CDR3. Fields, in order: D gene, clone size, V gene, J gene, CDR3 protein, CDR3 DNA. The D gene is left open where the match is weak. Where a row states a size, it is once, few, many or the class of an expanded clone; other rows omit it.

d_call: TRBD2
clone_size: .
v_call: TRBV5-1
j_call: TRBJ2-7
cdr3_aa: CASSRDSGGPGDEQYF
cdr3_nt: TGCGCCAGCAGCCGCGACAGCGGGGGGCCCGGGGATGAGCAGTACTTC

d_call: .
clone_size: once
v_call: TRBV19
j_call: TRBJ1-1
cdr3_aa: CASTQELNTEAFF
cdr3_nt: TGTGCCAGTACCCAGGAGCTGAACACTGAAGCTTTCTTT

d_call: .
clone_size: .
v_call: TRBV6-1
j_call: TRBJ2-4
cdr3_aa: CASSDGGNSAKNIQYF
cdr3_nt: TGTGCCAGCAGTGATGGGGGGAATTCGGCCAAAAACATTCAGTACTTC

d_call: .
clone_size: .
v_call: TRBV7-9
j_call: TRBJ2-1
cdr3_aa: CASSLEGGLGPRNEQFF
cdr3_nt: TGTGCCAGCAGCTTAGAAGGAGGGCTGGGTCCGCGGAATGAGCAGTTCTTC

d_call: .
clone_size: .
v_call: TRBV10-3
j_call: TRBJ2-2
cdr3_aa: CAITAGLLTGELFF
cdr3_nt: TGTGCCATCACCGCCGGTTTACTCACCGGGGAGCTGTTTTTT

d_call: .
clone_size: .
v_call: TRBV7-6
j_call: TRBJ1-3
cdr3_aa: CASSFSGVGSGNTIYF
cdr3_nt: TGTGCCAGCAGCTTCTCAGGGGTAGGGTCTGGAAACACCATATATTTT

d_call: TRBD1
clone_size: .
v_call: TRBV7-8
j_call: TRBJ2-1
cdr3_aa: CASSSEPGQGIGSYNEQFF
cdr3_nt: TGTGCCAGCAGCTCCGAACCGGGACAGGGAATCGGATCCTACAATGAGCAGTTCTTC

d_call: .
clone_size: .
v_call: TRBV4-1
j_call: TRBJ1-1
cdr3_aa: CASSQREITNSGRGQGSTEAFF
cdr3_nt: TGCGCCAGCAGCCAACGTGAGATAACGAATTCGGGCAGGGGACAAGGGAGCACTGAAGCTTTCTTT

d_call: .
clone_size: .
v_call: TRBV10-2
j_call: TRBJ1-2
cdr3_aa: CASIGSGNYGYTF
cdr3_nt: TGCGCCAGCATAGGTTCAGGGAACTATGGCTACACCTTC

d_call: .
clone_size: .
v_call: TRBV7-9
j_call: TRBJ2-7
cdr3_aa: CASSFGRSSYEQYF
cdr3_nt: TGTGCCAGCAGCTTCGGCAGGTCCTCCTACGAGCAGTACTTC